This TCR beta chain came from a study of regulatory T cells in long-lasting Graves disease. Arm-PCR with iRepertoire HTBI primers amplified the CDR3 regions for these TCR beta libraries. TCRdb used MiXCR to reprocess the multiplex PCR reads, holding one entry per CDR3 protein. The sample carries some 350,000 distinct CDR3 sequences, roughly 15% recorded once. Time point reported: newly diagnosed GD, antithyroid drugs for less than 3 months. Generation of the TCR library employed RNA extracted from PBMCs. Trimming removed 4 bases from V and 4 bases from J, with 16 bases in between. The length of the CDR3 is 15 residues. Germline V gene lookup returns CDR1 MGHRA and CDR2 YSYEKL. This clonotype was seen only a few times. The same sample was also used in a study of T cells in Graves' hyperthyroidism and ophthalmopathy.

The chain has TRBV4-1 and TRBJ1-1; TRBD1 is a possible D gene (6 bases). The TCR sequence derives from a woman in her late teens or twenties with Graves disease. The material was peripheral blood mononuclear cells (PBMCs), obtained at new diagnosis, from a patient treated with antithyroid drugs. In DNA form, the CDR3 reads TGCGCCAGCAGCCTCAGGGAACAGGGCGGCACTGAAGCTTTCTTT. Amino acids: CASSLREQGGTEAFF.